Following are 23 T cell receptor beta chains from one sample sequenced in a study of Ad26.COV2.S vaccination and SARS-CoV-2 variants. Regarding treatment: over 15 received Ad26.COV2.S at low or high dose, single or two shots; several received placebo; per-sample allocation not given. Day 63 after the first injection of vaccine or placebo was the sampling time. Only in-frame clones appear in the TCRdb table, and some are missing; sequencing was by immunoSEQ multiplex PCR. Of 380,000 or so clones in the sample, 75% to 90% were seen once. The sample in question was peripheral blood, obtained in a trial of Ad26.COV2.S vaccine versus placebo. The receptors shown here come from a person aged 18 to 59 who received the Ad26.COV2.S COVID-19 vaccine or a placebo.

The V gene is TRBV10-1, the J gene TRBJ2-2; D not certain. The germline V gene has CDR1 WNHNN and CDR2 SYGVQD (reference sequence). The length of the CDR3 is 13 residues. The germline V and J ends were trimmed by 6 bases and 5 bases, with 10 bases remaining between them. CDR3 nucleotide sequence: TGCGCCAGCAGACAGACTCCAACCGGGGAGCTGTTTTTT. Protein: CASRQTPTGELFF.

The CDR3 protein is CASSAGVIGETQYF. The CDR3 nucleotides read TGTGCCAGCAGTGCGGGGGTAATCGGGGAGACCCAGTACTTC. The rearrangement uses TRBV6-2 or TRBV6-3 and TRBJ2-5; TRBD2 matches at 7 bases. CDR1 and CDR2 (germline): MNHEY, SVGEGT. CDR3 length: 14 residues. The V and J ends lost 5 bases and 5 bases, in that order; junction bases with no gene match: 8.

The V gene is TRBV29-1, the J gene TRBJ2-3; D uncertain. This CDR3 spans 13 amino acids. Trimming removed 4 bases at V and 2 bases at J, with 10 bases between. Germline CDR1 reads SQVTM; CDR2 reads ANQGSEA. The CDR3 DNA reads as TGCAGCGTTGGCTCAGGCGTCACAGATACGCAGTATTTT. Translated: CSVGSGVTDTQYF.

The V and J genes are TRBV14 and TRBJ2-3, with a tentative D call TRBD1 (5 bases). From germline, CDR1 is SGHDN and CDR2 FVKESK. The CDR3 sequence is 18 residues long. Trimming stripped 1 base from V and 3 bases from J, with 20 bases between. As DNA, the CDR3 is TGTGCCAGCAGCCAAGCGGCGTACTTAGGGGCCGGGACAGATACGCAGTATTTT. It is translated as CASSQAAYLGAGTDTQYF.

The table lists this clone with a count of one. The rearrangement links TRBV29-1 to TRBJ1-2; 9 nucleotides match TRBD1. There are 14 residues in the CDR3. V trimming: 3 bases; J trimming: 6 bases; junction bases outside the gene matches: 8. The V gene's germline CDR1 is SQVTM and CDR2 ANQGSEA. CDR3 nucleotide sequence: TGCAGCGTTGATAAGGGACAGGGTTACCATGGCTACACCTTC. Protein sequence: CSVDKGQGYHGYTF.

V is TRBV30 and J is TRBJ2-4; 7 nucleotides match TRBD1. Per the germline V gene, CDR1 is GTSNPN and CDR2 is SVGIG (reference sequence). This CDR3 spans 15 amino acids. The ends lost 2 bases at V and 9 bases at J; junction bases unmatched: 13. The CDR3 nucleotides are TGTGCCTGGAGTTTCCCCGGGACAGAATTGGGCATTCAGTACTTC. Translating gives CAWSFPGTELGIQYF.

This chain uses TRBV5-5 with TRBJ2-7, with 10 bases fitting TRBD2. The trim removed 1 base at V and 1 base at J, leaving 2 bases unmatched. Germline CDR1 SGHKS, CDR2 YYEKEE (reference sequence). This CDR3 is built from 15 residues. The CDR3 is CASSLTSGISYEQYF. The CDR3 DNA is TGTGCCAGCAGCTTGACTAGCGGGATTTCCTACGAGCAGTACTTC. Variable domain in full (rest from reference TRBV5-5 and TRBJ2-7): DAGVTQSPTHLIKTRGQQVTLRCSPISGHKSVSWYQQVLGQGPQFIFQYYEKEERGRGNFPDRFSARQFPNYSSELNVNALLLGDSALYLCASSLTSGISYEQYFGPGTRLTVT.

The V and J genes are TRBV27 and TRBJ1-4, with 7 bases aligning to TRBD1. Germline V CDR1 and CDR2: MNHEY, SMNVEV (reference sequence). The CDR3 runs to 14 residues. V dropped 2 bases and J dropped 10; count of bases not matched to a gene: 7. The CDR3 DNA follows: TGTGCCAGCAGTTTAGGGCAGGGGGTAGGAAAACTGTTTTTT. It translates to CASSLGQGVGKLFF. Looking up the rest from reference TRBV27 and TRBJ1-4 gives the full variable domain: EAQVTQNPRYLITVTGKKLTVTCSQNMNHEYMSWYRQDPGLGLRQIYYSMNVEVTDKGDVPEGYKVSRKEKRNFPLILESPSPNQTSLYFCASSLGQGVGKLFFGSGTQLSVL.

In nucleotides, the CDR3 is TGTGCCAGCATTTTGAGGACAGGGGATGAAAAACTGTTTTTT. The encoded protein is CASILRTGDEKLFF. The gene calls are TRBV5-8 and TRBJ1-4, with 9 bases aligning to TRBD1. V lost 6 bases, J lost 6 bases, and 6 bases stayed unmatched. This CDR3 has 14 residues. CDR1 and CDR2 (germline): SGHTS, YDEGEE. The full variable domain, with the rest looked up from reference TRBV5-8 and TRBJ1-4, is EAGVTQSPTHLIKTRGQQATLRCSPISGHTSVYWYQQALGLGLQFLLWYDEGEERNRGNFPPRFSGRQFPNYSSELNVNALELEDSALYLCASILRTGDEKLFFGSGTQLSVL.

V gene TRBV11-2 combines with J gene TRBJ2-1, with 8 nucleotides matching TRBD1. With V trimmed by 5 bases and J by 5 bases, 8 bases remained unmatched. From germline, CDR1 is SGHAT and CDR2 FQNNGV. The CDR3 has 15 amino acids. The CDR3 region is CASSRGQGWDNEQFF. The DNA for the CDR3 is TGTGCCAGCAGCCGTGGACAGGGATGGGACAATGAGCAGTTCTTC.

This chain connects TRBV9 to TRBJ2-5; D not resolved. V gave up 4 bases and J gave up 5 bases, with 12 bases separating them. From germline, CDR1 is SGDLS and CDR2 YYNGEE. The CDR3 is 13 amino acids. This chain's CDR3 is CASSPGRAETQYF. In DNA form, the CDR3 reads TGTGCCAGCAGCCCAGGAAGGGCGGAGACCCAGTACTTC.

The chain employs TRBV6-5 and TRBJ2-3, with D perhaps matching TRBD2 (6 bases). Germline V CDR1 and CDR2: MNHEY, SVGAGI. V gave up 0 bases and J gave up 3 bases, with 10 bases separating them. This CDR3 is built from 15 residues. CDR3 coding DNA: TGTGCCAGCAGTTACTCTCGGACTACGACAGATACGCAGTATTTT. Translation gives CASSYSRTTTDTQYF.

The CDR3 region is CASSLAWAVGNEQYF. The CDR3 DNA sequence: TGCGCCAGCAGCTTGGCCTGGGCAGTCGGGAACGAGCAGTACTTC. The chain uses TRBV5-1 and TRBJ2-7; possible D gene TRBD2, 5 bases. The V gene's germline CDR1 is SGHRS and CDR2 YFSETQ. V lost 0 bases, J lost 5 bases, and 15 bases lay in between. This CDR3 comprises 15 residues.

This clone has a single count. The V call is TRBV27, the J call TRBJ1-1; 7 nucleotides line up with TRBD1. The V gene's germline CDR1 is MNHEY and CDR2 SMNVEV (reference sequence). The CDR3 sequence is 15 residues long. J was trimmed by 5 bases and V by 6 bases; bases with no gene match: 12. The CDR3 here is CASRPYRQGSTEAFF. The CDR3, as DNA: TGTGCCAGCAGACCTTATAGACAGGGTAGTACTGAAGCTTTCTTT.

This chain uses TRBV27 with TRBJ1-2, with D tentatively TRBD1 (6 bases). Trimming removed 6 bases from V and 5 bases from J, with 13 bases in between. This CDR3 region has 13 residues. The V gene's germline CDR1 is MNHEY and CDR2 SMNVEV (reference sequence). In DNA, the CDR3 is TGTGCCAGCAGCTTCACAGGGTTTTATGGCTACACCTTC. The encoded protein is CASSFTGFYGYTF.

The chain joins TRBV19 to TRBJ2-5; 11 bases match TRBD1. Trimming removed 0 bases from V and 4 bases from J; junction bases left unmatched: 10. The CDR3 has 18 amino acids. Germline CDR1 reads LNHDA; CDR2 reads SQIVND (reference sequence). CDR3 sequence reads: CASSIDRRDRGTAETQYF. In DNA form, the CDR3 reads TGTGCCAGTAGTATAGATCGCCGGGACAGGGGGACGGCAGAGACCCAGTACTTC.

The CDR3 sequence is CASSQLENTEAFF. As DNA, the CDR3 is TGTGCCAGCTCACAACTAGAGAACACTGAAGCTTTCTTT. The chain carries TRBV18 and TRBJ1-1; D uncertain. This CDR3 region has 13 residues. Deletions cut 4 bases from V and 1 base from J, with 7 bases between. Germline CDR1 reads KGHSH; CDR2 reads LQKENI.

The V gene is TRBV6-5, the J gene TRBJ1-1; 8 nucleotides align to TRBD1. This CDR3 comprises 15 residues. CDR1 is MNHEY and CDR2 is SVGAGI in the germline V gene. V shed 7 bases, J shed 5 bases, and the junction held 12 bases outside the gene matches. This CDR3 reads CASTKQGGESTEAFF. In DNA, the CDR3 is TGTGCCAGCACAAAACAGGGGGGTGAGAGTACTGAAGCTTTCTTT.

The chain recombines TRBV29-1 with TRBJ1-1; 7 positions match TRBD1. Germline CDR1 is SQVTM and CDR2 is ANQGSEA. This CDR3 spans 13 amino acids. The J segment lost 0 bases and the V segment lost 6 bases, leaving 4 bases of the junction unmatched. The DNA for the CDR3 is TGCAGCGTGACAGGGATCATGAACACTGAAGCTTTCTTT. It codes for CSVTGIMNTEAFF.

As DNA, the CDR3 is TGCGCCAGCAGCGGGGTCGATGGTTCCGCAGATACGCAGTATTTT. It is translated as CASSGVDGSADTQYF. This rearrangement joins TRBV5-1 to TRBJ2-3; D gene ambiguous. The CDR3 runs to 15 residues. Germline V gene data show CDR1 as SGHRS and CDR2 as YFSETQ. The ends were cut back, 4 bases at V and 4 bases at J, with 16 bases in the middle.

The chain has TRBV5-1 and TRBJ1-1; 10 nucleotides match TRBD1. The CDR3 length is 13 residues. After removal of 5 bases from V and 4 bases from J, the junction contained 2 bases not matched to a gene. Germline V CDR1 and CDR2: SGHRS, YFSETQ. The CDR3 reads CASRRQGATEAFF. The CDR3 coding sequence is TGCGCCAGCAGAAGACAGGGGGCCACTGAAGCTTTCTTT.

V and J are TRBV19 and TRBJ1-1; D gene uncertain. Germline assignment: CDR1 LNHDA and CDR2 SQIVND (reference sequence). Trimming removed 2 bases from V and 6 bases from J, with 13 bases in between. CDR3 length: 14 residues. This chain's CDR3 is CASSIYTGSPEAFF. The CDR3, as DNA: TGTGCCAGTAGTATATACACGGGATCTCCTGAAGCTTTCTTT. The whole variable domain, filled in from reference TRBV19 and TRBJ1-1, reads DGGITQSPKYLFRKEGQNVTLSCEQNLNHDAMYWYRQDPGQGLRLIYYSQIVNDFQKGDIAEGYSVSREKKESFPLTVTSAQKNPTAFYLCASSIYTGSPEAFFGQGTRLTVV.

This chain connects TRBV2 to TRBJ2-3, with 7 bases fitting TRBD2. CDR3 length: 13 residues. Germline CDR1 reads SNHLY; CDR2 reads FYNNEI. Losses at the gene ends were 7 bases for V and 3 bases for J; bases not matched to a gene: 4. CDR3 loop: CASKGRATDTQYF. The CDR3 bases are TGTGCCAGCAAAGGGAGGGCAACAGATACGCAGTATTTT.